Each of the 17 T cell receptor beta chains below was sequenced from the same sample in a study of shared clonotypes between healthy human individuals. Clones were read by immunoSEQ multiplex PCR, and TCRdb kept only the in-frame ones, dropping some. The data show about 600,000 clones, roughly 72% seen once. Sequenced: PBMCs. Receptors were obtained from a woman aged 40 to 50 in good health. Some clones in this sample may be carry-over from other donors' samples.

V gene TRBV30 combines with J gene TRBJ2-5; D is unresolved. The germline V gene has CDR1 GTSNPN and CDR2 SVGIG (reference sequence). The CDR3 is made up of 12 amino acids. V shed 3 bases and J shed 0 bases, with 5 bases lying between them. Written as DNA, the CDR3 is TGTGCCTGGAGAGAAAACCAAGAGACCCAGTACTTC. Translated, it gives CAWRENQETQYF.

The rearrangement joins TRBV4-1 to TRBJ2-7, with 11 positions matching TRBD2. Trimming at V came to 0 bases and at J to 6 bases, leaving 4 bases not matched to a gene. Germline CDR1 MGHRA, CDR2 YSYEKL. The CDR3 spans 15 residues. The chain's CDR3 is CASSQETSGSAEQYF. CDR3 nucleotide sequence: TGCGCCAGCAGCCAAGAAACTAGCGGGAGCGCCGAGCAGTACTTC.

The rearrangement links TRBV6-5 to TRBJ2-5, with D unclear. The CDR3 is 11 amino acids. Between the trimmed V and J ends, which lost 2 bases and 6 bases, there was a span of 4 bases. Germline-derived CDR1 and CDR2 are MNHEY and SVGAGI. The CDR3 DNA sequence: TGTGCCAGCAGTTACCACAAGACCCAGTACTTC. Protein product: CASSYHKTQYF.

The table lists this clone with a count of one. The rearrangement links TRBV5-1 to TRBJ1-1; the D gene is possibly TRBD1 (5 bases). Germline V CDR1 and CDR2: SGHRS, YFSETQ. V was trimmed by 4 bases and J by 0 bases, leaving 13 bases between them. The CDR3 has 15 amino acids. The CDR3 region has the DNA TGCGCCAGCAGCATAAACAGGCAAGTGAACACTGAAGCTTTCTTT. Translated, it gives CASSINRQVNTEAFF.

The chain recombines TRBV28 with TRBJ1-5; unclear D gene. The CDR3 runs 12 residues. Germline values: CDR1 MDHEN, CDR2 SYDVKM. V dropped 5 bases and J dropped 5 bases, with 7 bases sitting between them. The DNA for the CDR3 is TGTGCCAGCAGTATATTGGATCAGCCCCAGCATTTT. Its translation: CASSILDQPQHF.

On this clone: This specimen includes other DNA sequences encoding the same CDR3. This CDR3 reads CASSLDLGGGGLEGYTF. DNA of the CDR3: TGTGCCAGCAGCTTAGACCTGGGTGGTGGGGGCTTGGAGGGCTACACCTTC. The V gene is TRBV7-2, the J gene TRBJ1-2; a possible D gene is TRBD1 (6 bases). CDR3 length: 17 residues. The germline CDR1 and CDR2 sequences are SGHTA and FQGNSA. V was cut by 1 base and J by 8 bases, with 23 bases left in between.

This chain joins TRBV7-8 and TRBJ2-5; TRBD2 matches 12 bases. The CDR3 consists of 19 residues. V trimming: 1 base; J trimming: 1 base; junction bases outside the gene matches: 10. Germline CDR1 and CDR2: SGHVS and FQNEAQ. CDR3: CASSLGGRTSGVVQETQYF. The CDR3 bases are TGTGCCAGCAGCTTAGGTGGGCGGACTAGCGGGGTTGTCCAAGAGACCCAGTACTTC.

The CDR3 DNA sequence: TGTGCCAGCAGTGATATGGGACTCCTCTACGAGCAGTACTTC. Protein product: CASSDMGLLYEQYF. The V and J genes are TRBV6-1 and TRBJ2-7, with D possibly TRBD2 on 6 matching bases. CDR1 and CDR2 from the germline V gene are MNHNS and SASEGT. Trimming stripped 3 bases from V and 3 bases from J, with 12 bases between. The CDR3 totals 14 residues.

The V call is TRBV14, the J call TRBJ2-2; D is uncertain. CDR1 is SGHDN, CDR2 FVKESK, per germline. The V and J ends lost 0 bases and 5 bases respectively, with 10 bases between them. There are 15 residues in the CDR3. The CDR3 nucleotides read TGTGCCAGCAGCCAAGAAAGGCTCATTACCGGGGAGCTGTTTTTT. It encodes CASSQERLITGELFF.

This clone was seen only a few times. The chain is built from TRBV5-1 and TRBJ2-7, with D unresolved. Deletions cut 0 bases from V and 3 bases from J, with 4 bases between. Germline V lookup: CDR1 SGHRS, CDR2 YFSETQ. The CDR3 totals 12 residues. CDR3 coding DNA: TGCGCCAGCAGCTTGGCCAACTACGAGCAGTACTTC. As protein: CASSLANYEQYF.

The rearrangement joins TRBV9 to TRBJ2-7, with 8 bases lining up with TRBD1. The CDR3 loop spans 14 amino acids. V lost 0 bases, J lost 7 bases, and 6 bases stayed unmatched. Germline CDR1 reads SGDLS; CDR2 reads YYNGEE. CDR3 protein: CASSVGPGGWEQYF. The CDR3 DNA reads TGTGCCAGCAGCGTAGGCCCAGGGGGCTGGGAGCAGTACTTC.

In this sample, this clone turned up once. V and J are TRBV30 and TRBJ1-6; 7 bases are shared with TRBD1. CDR1 and CDR2 from the germline V gene are GTSNPN and SVGIG (reference sequence). The CDR3 is made up of 18 amino acids. V lost 1 base, J lost 0 bases, and 9 bases stayed unmatched. This CDR3 reads CAWSAFGTASSYNSPLHF. The CDR3 region has the DNA TGTGCCTGGAGTGCCTTCGGGACAGCGAGCTCCTATAATTCACCCCTCCACTTT. Full variable domain (rest looked up from reference TRBV30 and TRBJ1-6): SQTIHQWPATLVQPVGSPLSLECTVEGTSNPNLYWYRQAAGRGLQLLFYSVGIGQISSEVPQNLSASRPQDRQFILSSKKLLLSDSGFYLCAWSAFGTASSYNSPLHFGNGTRLTVT.

To note about this clone: A read error is likely here: a far larger clone is one base away. The CDR3 protein is CAWGRNYEQYF. CDR3 coding DNA: TGTGCCTGGGGACGTAACTACGAGCAGTACTTC. The chain uses TRBV30 and TRBJ2-7; D ambiguous. Germline V gives CDR1 GTSNPN, CDR2 SVGIG (reference sequence). The CDR3 sequence is 11 residues long. V was trimmed by 5 bases and J by 3 bases, leaving 8 bases between them. Full variable domain (outside the CDR3, taken from reference TRBV30 and TRBJ2-7): SQTIHQWPATLVQPVGSPLSLECTVEGTSNPNLYWYRQAAGRGLQLLFYSVGIGQISSEVPQNLSASRPQDRQFILSSKKLLLSDSGFYLCAWGRNYEQYFGPGTRLTVT.

This sequence joins TRBV21-1 and TRBJ2-3; the table's D call, TRBD1, has no DNA check behind it. TRBV21-1 corresponds to a pseudogene. The CDR3 runs 15 residues. CDR3 sequence reads: CASTSDRSRTDTQYF. The CDR3 coding sequence is TGTGCCAGCACGTCGGACAGGTCTCGCACAGATACGCAGTATTTT.

V usage is TRBV2 and J usage is TRBJ2-2; D may be TRBD1 (6 bases). This CDR3 region has 14 residues. V lost 6 bases and J lost 4, with 12 bases in between. Germline V gene data show CDR1 as SNHLY and CDR2 as FYNNEI. This CDR3 reads CASRGTGFTGELFF. DNA for the CDR3: TGTGCCAGCAGGGGAACAGGGTTCACCGGGGAGCTGTTTTTT.

The rearrangement uses TRBV19 and TRBJ2-6, with 7 positions matching TRBD1. CDR3 length equals 16 residues. Germline trimming cut 4 bases from V and 4 bases from J; bases unmatched to any gene: 7. From germline, CDR1 is LNHDA and CDR2 SQIVND (reference sequence). CDR3 sequence: CASSRSGGTGANVLTF. The CDR3 DNA reads as TGTGCCAGTAGTAGATCAGGGGGAACGGGGGCCAACGTCCTGACTTTC.

J is TRBJ2-7 and V is TRBV11-2, with 7 bases lining up with TRBD2. This CDR3 region has 15 residues. V was pared by 1 base and J by 3 bases, with 6 bases of the junction left unmatched. CDR1 is SGHAT, CDR2 FQNNGV, per germline. The chain's CDR3 is CASSLGASGLYEQYF. For the CDR3, the DNA is TGTGCCAGCAGCTTAGGGGCTAGCGGTCTCTACGAGCAGTACTTC.